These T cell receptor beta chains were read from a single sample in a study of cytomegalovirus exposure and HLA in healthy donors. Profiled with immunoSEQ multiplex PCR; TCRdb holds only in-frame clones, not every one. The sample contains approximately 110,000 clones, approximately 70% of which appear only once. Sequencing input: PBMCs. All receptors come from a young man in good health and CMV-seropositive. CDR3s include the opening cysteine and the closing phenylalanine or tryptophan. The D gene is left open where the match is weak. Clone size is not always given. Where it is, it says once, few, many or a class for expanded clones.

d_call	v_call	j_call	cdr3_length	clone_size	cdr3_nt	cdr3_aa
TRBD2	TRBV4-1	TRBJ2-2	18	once	TGCGCCAGCAGCCACATCAAGACTAACGGGGGGGCCGACGGGGAGCTGTTTTTT	CASSHIKTNGGADGELFF
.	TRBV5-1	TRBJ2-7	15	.	TGCGCCAGCAGCCTACAGGGAGCCCTGGGGGACGAGCAGTACTTC	CASSLQGALGDEQYF
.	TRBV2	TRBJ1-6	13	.	TGTGCCAGCAGTGGGCCGTTTTATTCACCCCTCCACTTT	CASSGPFYSPLHF
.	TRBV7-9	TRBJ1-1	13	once	TGTGCCAGCAGCTTCCGGGTGAACACTGAAGCTTTCTTT	CASSFRVNTEAFF
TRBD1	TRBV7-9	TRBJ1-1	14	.	TGTGCCAGCAGCTCGGGACAGGGGAACACTGAAGCTTTCTTT	CASSSGQGNTEAFF
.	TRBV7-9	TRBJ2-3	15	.	TGTGCCAGCAGCCAGGGGACCTTACCCACAGATACGCAGTATTTT	CASSQGTLPTDTQYF
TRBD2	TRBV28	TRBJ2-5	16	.	TGTGCCAGCAGGCACGGGACTAGCGGGGGTCAAGAGACCCAGTACTTC	CASRHGTSGGQETQYF
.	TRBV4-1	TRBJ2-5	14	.	TGCGCCAGCAGCCTTAGACTAGGTCAAGAGACCCAGTACTTC	CASSLRLGQETQYF
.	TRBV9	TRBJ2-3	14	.	TGTGCCAGCACAATGGGACTCAGCACAGATACGCAGTATTTT	CASTMGLSTDTQYF
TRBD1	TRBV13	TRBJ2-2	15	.	TGTGCCACCACACAGGGGATGATAACAGCCGGGGAGCTGTTTTTT	CATTQGMITAGELFF
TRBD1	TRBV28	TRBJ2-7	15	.	TGTGCCAGCAGTCCACCGACAGGGCTGTCCTACGAGCAGTACTTC	CASSPPTGLSYEQYF
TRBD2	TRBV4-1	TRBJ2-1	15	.	TGCGCCAGCAGCCAAGATGGGACTACCTACAATGAGCAGTTCTTC	CASSQDGTTYNEQFF
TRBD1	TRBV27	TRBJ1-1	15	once	TGTGCCAGCAGTTGGGTCGGGACAGGGAACACTGAAGCTTTCTTT	CASSWVGTGNTEAFF
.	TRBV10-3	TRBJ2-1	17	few	TGTGCCATCAGTGGGGGGCCGCTTCGGGCCCTAAACTATGAGCAGTTCTTC	CAISGGPLRALNYEQFF
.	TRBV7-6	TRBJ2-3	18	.	TGTGCCAGCAGCTTAGAGGGGGAGTGGGCCGGTTTGACAGATACGCAGTATTTT	CASSLEGEWAGLTDTQYF
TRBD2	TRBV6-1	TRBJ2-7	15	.	TGTGCCAGCAGTGGCGAGGCGGGAGGGAGCTACGAGCAGTACTTC	CASSGEAGGSYEQYF
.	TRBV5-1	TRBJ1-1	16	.	TGCGCCAGCAGCTTGGCGGGACACAGTTGGAACACTGAAGCTTTCTTT	CASSLAGHSWNTEAFF
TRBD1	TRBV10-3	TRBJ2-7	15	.	TGTGCCATCAGGTTGGGACAGGGGAGCTCCTACGAGCAGTACTTC	CAIRLGQGSSYEQYF
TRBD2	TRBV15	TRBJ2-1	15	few	TGTGCCACCAGCAGGGCCGGGACTAGTACCAATGAGCAGTTCTTC	CATSRAGTSTNEQFF
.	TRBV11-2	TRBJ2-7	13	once	TGTGCCAGCAGCTTAGGTCGACTGTACGAGCAGTACTTC	CASSLGRLYEQYF
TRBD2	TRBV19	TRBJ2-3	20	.	TGTGCCAGTAGTAATTGGGACACTAGACTAGCGGGGGGTAGCACAGATACGCAGTATTTT	CASSNWDTRLAGGSTDTQYF
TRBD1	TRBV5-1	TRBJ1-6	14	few	TGCGCCAGCAGCTTGGAGGGGGCTAAGTCACCCCTCCACTTT	CASSLEGAKSPLHF
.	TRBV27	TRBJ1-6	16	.	TGTGCCAGCAGTTTAAGGGGTGACTCCTATAATTCACCCCTCCACTTT	CASSLRGDSYNSPLHF
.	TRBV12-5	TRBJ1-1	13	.	TGTGCTAGTGGTTCACCGATCGACAGGGAAGCTTTCTTT	CASGSPIDREAFF
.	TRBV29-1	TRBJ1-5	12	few	TGCAGCGTTGCAGGGATGAACCAGCCCCAGCATTTT	CSVAGMNQPQHF
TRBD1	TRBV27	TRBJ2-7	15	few	TGTGCCAGCACCCGATCCCGGCAGGGGGCGGCTGAGCAGTACTTC	CASTRSRQGAAEQYF